The subject of this entry is one T cell receptor (beta chain). Its antigen is not identified. Sequencing was performed with immunoSEQ multiplex PCR; in TCRdb, only in-frame clones are kept and a portion is missing. In the table there are under 850,000 clones, 55% to 75% of which are singletons. Germline values: CDR1 MDHEN, CDR2 SYDVKM. CDR3 length: 15 amino acids. The V end lost 3 bases, the J end lost 4 bases, and 15 bases lay between the germline ends. The data belong to a study of shared clonotypes between healthy human individuals. Study-level background: The donors, a couple of women and a few men, were aged 18 to 49. Notes on the study in general: In this cohort, only blood was sampled, and tissue repertoires likely differ. What naive subsets generally showed was a larger estimated richness than memory subsets showed. The genetic and exposure-history diversity represented was limited by few donors.

The rearrangement uses TRBV28 and TRBJ1-2; tentatively, D is TRBD1 (5 bases). The sample was memory CD4+ T cells sorted from blood. The subset here: CD45RA-negative fraction. The receptor was isolated from a woman aged 25-40 years in good health. CDR3 region: CASSLWDPLGYGYTF. In DNA, the CDR3 is TGTGCCAGCAGTTTGTGGGACCCGCTGGGCTATGGCTACACCTTC.